This TCR beta chain was obtained from a study of PD-1 blockade in classical Hodgkin lymphoma. About the research overall: Patients were dosed intravenously with nivolumab at 3 mg/kg every 2 weeks.

Profiling relied on immunoSEQ multiplex PCR, and the TCRdb table lists in-frame clones only, not all of them. In the table there are 15,000 to 20,000 clones, roughly 77% of which are singletons. Worth noting for this clone: Its antigen remains unidentified.

Findings and caveats of the study: Healthy donors were reported to have higher baseline TCR diversity than newly diagnosed patients.

This CDR3 spans 14 amino acids. With 5 bases clipped from V and 6 bases from J, the junction kept 6 bases outside the gene matches. Germline-derived CDR1 and CDR2 are SGHTA and FQGTGA. Every patient was affected by relapse after autologous stem cell transplantation, while exposure to brentuximab vedotin was not uniform. J is TRBJ2-3 and V is TRBV7-3; 9 nucleotides match TRBD1. The material was peripheral blood mononuclear cells (PBMCs), obtained before the second cycle of nivolumab. The receptor was isolated from a human donor with classical Hodgkin lymphoma. The DNA of the CDR3 is TGTGCCAGCAGCAAAACAGGGGGCCGGGATACGCAGTATTTT. It translates to CASSKTGGRDTQYF. The whole variable domain, filled in from reference TRBV7-3 and TRBJ2-3, reads GAGVSQTPSNKVTEKGKYVELRCDPISGHTALYWYRQSLGQGPEFLIYFQGTGAADDSGLPNDRFFAVRPEGSVSTLKIQRTERGDSAVYLCASSKTGGRDTQYFGPGTRLTVL.